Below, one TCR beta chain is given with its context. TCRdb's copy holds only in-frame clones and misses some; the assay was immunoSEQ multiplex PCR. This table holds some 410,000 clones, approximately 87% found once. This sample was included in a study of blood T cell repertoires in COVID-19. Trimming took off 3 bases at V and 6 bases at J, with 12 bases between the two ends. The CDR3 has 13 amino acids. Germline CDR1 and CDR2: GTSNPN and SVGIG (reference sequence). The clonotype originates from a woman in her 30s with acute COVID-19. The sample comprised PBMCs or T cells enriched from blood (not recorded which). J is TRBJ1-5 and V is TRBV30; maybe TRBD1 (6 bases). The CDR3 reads CAWRGGPGQPQHF. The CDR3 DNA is TGTGCCTGGAGGGGGGGGCCCGGTCAGCCCCAGCATTTT.